This TCR beta chain was captured in a study of blood T cell repertoires in COVID-19. This clone has only a few counts. With 8 bases clipped from V and 11 bases from J, the junction kept 15 bases outside the gene matches. This CDR3 has 14 residues. Germline loops: CDR1 MNHEY, CDR2 SVGAGI. Measured with immunoSEQ multiplex PCR; TCRdb has only the in-frame clones, and not every one. The data show under 250,000 clones, roughly four fifths seen once. Material: peripheral blood. The sequence was obtained from a woman aged 30 to 39 who had recovered from COVID-19. This chain connects TRBV6-5 to TRBJ2-4; 7 bases map to TRBD2. CDR3 protein: CASRAAGVVDVQYF. CDR3 nucleotides: TGTGCCAGCCGCGCCGCGGGGGTGGTAGACGTTCAGTACTTC.